Each of the 15 T cell receptor beta chains below was sequenced from the same sample in a study of shared clonotypes between healthy human individuals (dated by TCRdb to between 2020 and 2021). The library was built by means of the immunoSEQ multiplex PCR assay. Sourced from immuneACCESS, this table was stored by TCRdb with only in-frame sequences that have V and J called. A share of the clones is absent; for the studies checked, an unresolved V gene accounts for under half, and the remainder has no known explanation. Recorded for this sample are 2 million to 2.5 million clones; roughly 93% of them occurred a single time. Around 0.4% of the sample is in the top ten clones. Sequencing was done on a sample of naive CD4+ T cells from PBMCs. In light of the paper, this sample's cell subset or site label describes: CD45RA+ positively selected. The receptors shown here come from a man aged 18 to 29 in good health. Some clones in this sample may be carry-over from other donors' samples.

This clone turned up a few times. Other DNA sequences in this sample translate to the same CDR3. DNA of the CDR3: TGTGCCTGGAGTGACGGGTTGAACACTGAAGCTTTCTTT. Amino acids: CAWSDGLNTEAFF. This chain uses TRBV30 with TRBJ1-1; D unclear. The V end was cut by 1 base, the J end by 0 bases, with 6 bases between. From germline, CDR1 is GTSNPN and CDR2 SVGIG (reference sequence). The CDR3 has 13 residues.

The chain combines TRBV10-3 with TRBJ2-3, with D possibly TRBD1 on 6 matching bases. The CDR3 consists of 18 residues. Trimming took off 5 bases at V and 5 bases at J, with 26 bases between the two ends. Germline lookup yields CDR1 ENHRY and CDR2 SYGVKD. CDR3 sequence: CAISRIPNGQSSVDTQYF. The CDR3 DNA is TGTGCCATCAGTAGGATCCCTAATGGACAGTCCTCAGTAGATACGCAGTATTTT.

V usage is TRBV4-2 and J usage is TRBJ2-3; D gene ambiguous. The CDR3 length is 14 residues. Germline V gene lookup returns CDR1 LGHNA and CDR2 YNFKEQ. V was shortened by 1 base and J by 3 bases, with 8 bases between the two germline ends. DNA of the CDR3: TGTGCCAGCAGCCAAGTCGGCGGAACAGATACGCAGTATTTT. It encodes CASSQVGGTDTQYF.

The chain couples TRBV5-1 to TRBJ2-3; 11 nucleotides line up with TRBD2. CDR1 is SGHRS, CDR2 YFSETQ, per germline. V shed 4 bases and J 3 bases; nucleotides not matched to a gene: 7. The CDR3 loop spans 16 amino acids. For the CDR3, the DNA is TGCGCCAGCAGCCCGGGACTAGCGGCGGGGACAGATACGCAGTATTTT. It translates to CASSPGLAAGTDTQYF.

The genes are TRBV18 and TRBJ2-1; 10 positions agree with TRBD2. Trimming removed 1 base from V and 7 bases from J; junction bases left unmatched: 10. CDR3 size: 17 residues. CDR1 and CDR2 (germline): KGHSH, LQKENI. The CDR3 sequence: CASSPLAGGLFGNEQFF. DNA for the CDR3: TGTGCCAGCTCACCACTAGCGGGAGGTTTGTTTGGAAATGAGCAGTTCTTC.

Comment on this clone: Additional DNA sequences in this sample encode the identical CDR3. V is TRBV10-3 and J is TRBJ1-2; the D gene is possibly TRBD1 (5 bases). Germline CDR1 is ENHRY and CDR2 is SYGVKD. V shed 0 bases and J shed 6 bases, with 8 bases lying between them. There are 13 residues in the CDR3. The DNA for the CDR3 is TGTGCCATCAGTGAGTCGGGGGGTGATGGCTACACCTTC. It yields the protein CAISESGGDGYTF.

The chain joins TRBV5-1 to TRBJ2-3; D is undetermined. Trimming took 4 bases from V and 3 from J, leaving 18 bases between them. CDR3 size: 16 residues. Germline V gene lookup returns CDR1 SGHRS and CDR2 YFSETQ. CDR3 sequence: CASSPLPVAVTDTQYF. The DNA for the CDR3 is TGCGCCAGCAGCCCCCTCCCGGTAGCAGTGACAGATACGCAGTATTTT.

The genes are TRBV10-3 and TRBJ2-7, with D possibly called TRBD1 or TRBD2 (6 bases each). Germline CDR1 is ENHRY and CDR2 is SYGVKD. The CDR3 has 16 amino acids. V dropped 4 bases and J dropped 1 base, with 17 bases sitting between them. The CDR3 reads CAISVGGQSPSYEQYF. The CDR3, as DNA: TGTGCCATCAGTGTGGGGGGCCAGTCACCGTCCTACGAGCAGTACTTC.

The chain recombines TRBV28 with TRBJ2-3; maybe TRBD2 (6 bases). The germline V gene encodes CDR1 MDHEN and CDR2 SYDVKM. V lost 8 bases and J lost 2, with 17 bases in between. The length of the CDR3 is 15 residues. This CDR3 reads CASHGRDRDTDTQYF. The CDR3 nucleotides read TGTGCCAGCCACGGGCGGGATCGGGACACAGATACGCAGTATTTT.

The chain employs TRBV5-4 and TRBJ1-3; 9 nucleotides line up with TRBD1. CDR1 and CDR2 from the germline V gene are SGHNT and YYREEE (reference sequence). This CDR3 region has 17 residues. V shed 0 bases, J shed 0 bases, and the junction held 4 bases outside the gene matches. CDR3: CASSLAGTGFSGNTIYF. CDR3 bases: TGTGCCAGCAGCTTGGCGGGGACAGGGTTCTCTGGAAACACCATATATTTT.

This chain links TRBV2 with TRBJ2-3; D is ambiguous. The V end was cut by 6 bases, the J end by 0 bases, with 7 bases between. This CDR3 is built from 13 residues. Germline loops: CDR1 SNHLY, CDR2 FYNNEI. CDR3 region: CASRAGSTDTQYF. The CDR3 DNA reads as TGTGCCAGCAGGGCAGGAAGCACAGATACGCAGTATTTT. Drawing the rest from reference TRBV2 and TRBJ2-3, the complete variable domain is EPEVTQTPSHQVTQMGQEVILRCVPISNHLYFYWYRQILGQKVEFLVSFYNNEISEKSEIFDDQFSVERPDGSNFTLKIRSTKLEDSAMYFCASRAGSTDTQYFGPGTRLTVL.

V gene TRBV28 combines with J gene TRBJ2-7; 8 bases align to TRBD1. The CDR3 extends over 15 amino acids. CDR1 and CDR2 (germline): MDHEN, SYDVKM. V was pared by 6 bases and J by 0 bases, with 7 bases of the junction left unmatched. In DNA, the CDR3 is TGTGCCAGCAGCTTCACGGGACAGGACTCCTACGAGCAGTACTTC. This encodes CASSFTGQDSYEQYF. Based on the CDR3 plus reference TRBV28 and TRBJ2-7, the full variable domain is DVKVTQSSRYLVKRTGEKVFLECVQDMDHENMFWYRQDPGLGLRLIYFSYDVKMKEKGDIPEGYSVSREKKERFSLILESASTNQTSMYLCASSFTGQDSYEQYFGPGTRLTVT.

The V call is TRBV7-3, the J call TRBJ2-1, with 10 bases identical to TRBD2. The CDR3 sequence is 18 residues long. V lost 8 bases and J lost 4; bases outside the gene matches: 17. Per the germline V gene, CDR1 is SGHTA and CDR2 is FQGTGA. The CDR3 loop is CASGNTNPGTSAYNEQFF. CDR3 in DNA: TGTGCCAGCGGCAACACAAATCCCGGGACTAGCGCGTACAATGAGCAGTTCTTC.

The gene calls are TRBV6-1 and TRBJ1-2; 7 nucleotides match TRBD1. There are 13 residues in the CDR3. V trimming: 7 bases; J trimming: 8 bases; junction bases outside the gene matches: 10. Germline V gives CDR1 MNHNS, CDR2 SASEGT. Written as DNA, the CDR3 is TGTGCCAGCACCCTCGACAGGGCTTTGGGCTACACCTTC. Translating gives CASTLDRALGYTF.

This chain joins TRBV5-1 and TRBJ1-2; maybe TRBD1 (6 bases). V lost 2 bases to trimming and J lost 4 bases, with 12 bases between them. Germline CDR1 SGHRS, CDR2 YFSETQ. This CDR3 has 14 residues. The CDR3 sequence: CASSLNRASYGYTF. Here the CDR3 DNA reads TGCGCCAGCAGCTTAAACAGGGCCTCCTATGGCTACACCTTC.